This T cell receptor beta chain derives from a study of cytomegalovirus exposure and HLA in healthy donors. General study results and limits: Under in vitro conditions, a few CMV-associated chains were confirmed as specific for CMV antigens.

In germline, CDR1 is SGHVS, CDR2 FNYEAQ. The CDR3 contains 14 residues. Trimming pared 5 bases from V and 6 bases from J, leaving 17 bases between. A remark on this clone: Its antigen is still unknown.

TCRdb keeps only in-frame clones here, not all; method: immunoSEQ multiplex PCR. The sample holds hundreds of thousands of clones, roughly 84% seen once. The sample was PBMCs. The receptor was isolated from a woman aged 25 to 39 in good health and CMV-seropositive. The J gene is TRBJ2-7, the V gene TRBV7-6; D could derive from TRBD1 or TRBD2 (5 bases each). The CDR3 loop is CASSPRLGAGEQYF. The CDR3 DNA reads TGTGCCAGCAGCCCCAGACTTGGGGCGGGCGAGCAGTACTTC.